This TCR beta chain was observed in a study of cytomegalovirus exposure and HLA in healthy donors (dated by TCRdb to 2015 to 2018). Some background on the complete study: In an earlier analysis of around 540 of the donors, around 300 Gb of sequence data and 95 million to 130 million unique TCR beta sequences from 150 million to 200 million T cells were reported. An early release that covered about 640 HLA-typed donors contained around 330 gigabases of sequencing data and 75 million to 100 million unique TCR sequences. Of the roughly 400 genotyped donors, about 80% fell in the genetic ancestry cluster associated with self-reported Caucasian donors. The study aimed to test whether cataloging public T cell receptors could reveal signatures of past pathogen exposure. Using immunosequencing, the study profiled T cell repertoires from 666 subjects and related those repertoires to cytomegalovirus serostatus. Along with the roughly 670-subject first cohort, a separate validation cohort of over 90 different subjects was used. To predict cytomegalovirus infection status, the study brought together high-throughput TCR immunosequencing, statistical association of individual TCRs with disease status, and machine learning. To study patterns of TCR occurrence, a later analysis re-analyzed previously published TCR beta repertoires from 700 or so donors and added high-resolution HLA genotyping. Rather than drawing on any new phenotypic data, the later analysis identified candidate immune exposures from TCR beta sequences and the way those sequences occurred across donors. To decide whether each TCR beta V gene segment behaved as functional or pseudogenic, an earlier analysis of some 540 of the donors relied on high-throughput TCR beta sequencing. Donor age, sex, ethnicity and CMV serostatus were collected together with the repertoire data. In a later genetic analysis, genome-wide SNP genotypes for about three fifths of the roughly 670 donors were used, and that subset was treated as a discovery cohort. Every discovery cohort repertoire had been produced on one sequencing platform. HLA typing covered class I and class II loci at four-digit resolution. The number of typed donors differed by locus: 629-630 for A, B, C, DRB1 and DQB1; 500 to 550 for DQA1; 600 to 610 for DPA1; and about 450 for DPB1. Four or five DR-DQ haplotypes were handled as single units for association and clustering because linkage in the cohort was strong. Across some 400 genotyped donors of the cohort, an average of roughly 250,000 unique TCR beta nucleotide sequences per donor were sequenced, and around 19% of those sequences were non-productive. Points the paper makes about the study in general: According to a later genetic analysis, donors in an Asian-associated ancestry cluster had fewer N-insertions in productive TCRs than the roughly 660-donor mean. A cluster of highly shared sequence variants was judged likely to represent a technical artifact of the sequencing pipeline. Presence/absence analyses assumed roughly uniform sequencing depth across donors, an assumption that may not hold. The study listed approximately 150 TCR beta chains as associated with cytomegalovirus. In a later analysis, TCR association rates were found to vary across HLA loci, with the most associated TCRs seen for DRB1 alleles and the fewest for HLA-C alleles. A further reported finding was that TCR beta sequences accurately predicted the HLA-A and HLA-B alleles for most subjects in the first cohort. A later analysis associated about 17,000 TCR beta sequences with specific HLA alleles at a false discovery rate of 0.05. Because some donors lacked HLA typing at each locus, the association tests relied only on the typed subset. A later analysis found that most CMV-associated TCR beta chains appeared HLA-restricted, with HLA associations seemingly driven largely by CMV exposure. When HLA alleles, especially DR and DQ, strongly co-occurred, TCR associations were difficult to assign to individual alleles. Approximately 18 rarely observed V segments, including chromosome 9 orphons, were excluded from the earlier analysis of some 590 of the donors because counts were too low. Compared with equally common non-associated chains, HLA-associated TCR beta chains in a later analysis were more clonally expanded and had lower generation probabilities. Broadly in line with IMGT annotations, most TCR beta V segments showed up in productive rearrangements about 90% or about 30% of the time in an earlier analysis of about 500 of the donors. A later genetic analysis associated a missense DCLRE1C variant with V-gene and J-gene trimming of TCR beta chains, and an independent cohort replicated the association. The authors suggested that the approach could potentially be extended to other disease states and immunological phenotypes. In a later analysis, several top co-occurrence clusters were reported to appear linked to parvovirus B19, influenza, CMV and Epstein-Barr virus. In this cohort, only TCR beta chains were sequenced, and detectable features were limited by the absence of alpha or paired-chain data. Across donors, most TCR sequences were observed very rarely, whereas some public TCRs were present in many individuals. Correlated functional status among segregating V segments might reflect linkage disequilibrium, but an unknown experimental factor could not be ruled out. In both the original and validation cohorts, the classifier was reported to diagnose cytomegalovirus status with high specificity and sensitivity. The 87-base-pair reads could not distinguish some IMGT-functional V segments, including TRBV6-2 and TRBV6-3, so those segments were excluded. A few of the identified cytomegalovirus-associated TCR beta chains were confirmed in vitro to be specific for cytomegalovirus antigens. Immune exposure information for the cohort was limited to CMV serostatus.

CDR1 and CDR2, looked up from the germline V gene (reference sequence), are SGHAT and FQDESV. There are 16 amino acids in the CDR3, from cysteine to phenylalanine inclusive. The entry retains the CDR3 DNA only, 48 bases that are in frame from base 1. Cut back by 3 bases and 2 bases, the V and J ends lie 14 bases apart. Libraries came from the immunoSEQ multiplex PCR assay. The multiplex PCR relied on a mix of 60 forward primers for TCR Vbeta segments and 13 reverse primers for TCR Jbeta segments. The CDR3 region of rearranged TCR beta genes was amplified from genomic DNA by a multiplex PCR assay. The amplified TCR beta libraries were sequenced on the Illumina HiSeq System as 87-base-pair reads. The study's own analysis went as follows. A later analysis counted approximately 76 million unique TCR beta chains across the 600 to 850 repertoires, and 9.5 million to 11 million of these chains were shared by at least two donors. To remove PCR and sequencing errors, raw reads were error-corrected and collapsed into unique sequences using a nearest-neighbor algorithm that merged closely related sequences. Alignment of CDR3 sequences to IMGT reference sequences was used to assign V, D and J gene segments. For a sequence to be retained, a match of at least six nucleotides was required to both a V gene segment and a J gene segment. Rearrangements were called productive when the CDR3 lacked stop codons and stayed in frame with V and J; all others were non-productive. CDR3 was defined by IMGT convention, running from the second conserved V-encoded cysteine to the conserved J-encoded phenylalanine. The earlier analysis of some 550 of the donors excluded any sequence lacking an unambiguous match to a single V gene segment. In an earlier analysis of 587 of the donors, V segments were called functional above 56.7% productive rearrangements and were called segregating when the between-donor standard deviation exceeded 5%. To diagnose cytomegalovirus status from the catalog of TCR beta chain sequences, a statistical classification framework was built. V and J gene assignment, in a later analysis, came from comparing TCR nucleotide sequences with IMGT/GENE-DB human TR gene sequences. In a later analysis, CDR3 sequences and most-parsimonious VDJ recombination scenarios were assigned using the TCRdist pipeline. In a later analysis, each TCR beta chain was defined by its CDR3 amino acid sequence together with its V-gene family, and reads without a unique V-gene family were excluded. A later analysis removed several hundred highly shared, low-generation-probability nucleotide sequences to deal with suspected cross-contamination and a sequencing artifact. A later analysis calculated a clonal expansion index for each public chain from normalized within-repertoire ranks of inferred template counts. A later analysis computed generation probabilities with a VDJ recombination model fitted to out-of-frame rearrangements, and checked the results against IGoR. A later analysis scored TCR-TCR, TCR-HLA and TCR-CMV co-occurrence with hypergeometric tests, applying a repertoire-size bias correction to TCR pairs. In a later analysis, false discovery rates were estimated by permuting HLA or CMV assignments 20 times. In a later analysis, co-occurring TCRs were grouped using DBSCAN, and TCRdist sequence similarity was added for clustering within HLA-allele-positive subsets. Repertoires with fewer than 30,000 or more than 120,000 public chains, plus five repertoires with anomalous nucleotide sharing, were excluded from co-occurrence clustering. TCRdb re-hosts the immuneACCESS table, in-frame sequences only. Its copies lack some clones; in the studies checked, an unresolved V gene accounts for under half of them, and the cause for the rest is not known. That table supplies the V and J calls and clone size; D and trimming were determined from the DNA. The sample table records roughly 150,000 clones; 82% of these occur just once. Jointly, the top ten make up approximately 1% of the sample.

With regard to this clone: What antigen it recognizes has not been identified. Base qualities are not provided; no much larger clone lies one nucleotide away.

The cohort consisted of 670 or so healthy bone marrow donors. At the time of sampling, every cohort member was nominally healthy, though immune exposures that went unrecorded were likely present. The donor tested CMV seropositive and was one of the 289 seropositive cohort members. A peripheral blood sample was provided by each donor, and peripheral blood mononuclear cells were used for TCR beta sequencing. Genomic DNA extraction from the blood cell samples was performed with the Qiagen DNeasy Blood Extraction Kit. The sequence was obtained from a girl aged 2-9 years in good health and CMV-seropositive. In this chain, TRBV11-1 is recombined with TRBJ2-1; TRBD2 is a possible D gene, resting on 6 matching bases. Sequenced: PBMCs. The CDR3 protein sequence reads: CASSFLGEVPYNEQFF. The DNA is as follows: TGTGCCAGCAGCTTTCTGGGGGAGGTCCCCTACAATGAGCAGTTCTTC.